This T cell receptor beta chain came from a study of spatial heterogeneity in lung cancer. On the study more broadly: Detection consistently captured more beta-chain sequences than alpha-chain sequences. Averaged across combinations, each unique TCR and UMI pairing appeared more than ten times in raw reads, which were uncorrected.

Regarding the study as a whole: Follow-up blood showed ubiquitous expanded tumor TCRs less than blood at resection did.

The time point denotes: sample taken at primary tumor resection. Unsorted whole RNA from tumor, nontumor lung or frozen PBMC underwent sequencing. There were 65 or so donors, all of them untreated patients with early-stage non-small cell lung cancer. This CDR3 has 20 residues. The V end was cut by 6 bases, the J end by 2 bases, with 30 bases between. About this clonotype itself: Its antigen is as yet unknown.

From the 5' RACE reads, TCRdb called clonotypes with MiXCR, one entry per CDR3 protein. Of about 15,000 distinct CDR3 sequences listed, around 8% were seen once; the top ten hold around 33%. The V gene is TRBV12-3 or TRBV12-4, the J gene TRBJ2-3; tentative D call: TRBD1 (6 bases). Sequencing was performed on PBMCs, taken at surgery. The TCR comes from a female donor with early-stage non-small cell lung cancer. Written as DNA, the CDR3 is TGTGCCAGCAGCGCTCGTCCCTATCTCAGGGGATCGGTAAACACAGATACGCAGTATTTT. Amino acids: CASSARPYLRGSVNTDTQYF.